The 28 T cell receptor beta chains presented below share a single source sample, sequenced in a study of regulatory T cells in long-lasting Graves disease. Specified time point: newly diagnosed GD, antithyroid drugs for less than 3 months. Following extraction of RNA from PBMCs, that RNA was used to make the TCR library. The TCR beta library used iRepertoire HTBI primers with Arm-PCR amplification of CDR3. TCRdb re-called the multiplex PCR reads with MiXCR, one entry per CDR3 protein. Among roughly 520,000 distinct CDR3 sequences, approximately 12% were seen once, and the ten largest hold almost 9%. This sample was also put to use in a study of T cells in Graves' hyperthyroidism and ophthalmopathy.

Here the sequenced sample was peripheral blood mononuclear cells (PBMCs), taken at new diagnosis, from a patient treated with antithyroid drugs. These receptors were obtained from a woman in her 30s with Graves disease.

This clonotype was observed at least ten times. The chain combines TRBV24-1 with TRBJ1-1; no clear D. This CDR3 is built from 13 residues. Germline V CDR1 and CDR2: KGHDR, SFDVKD. Trimming left V 9 bases short and J 1 base short, with 11 bases between. For the CDR3, the DNA is TGTGCCACCCGGAGGGAGGAGAACACTGAAGCTTTCTTT. This codes for CATRREENTEAFF.

This chain links TRBV6-1 with TRBJ2-1, with 10 positions matching TRBD2. Germline-derived CDR1 and CDR2 are MNHNS and SASEGT. After removal of 6 bases from V and 8 bases from J, the junction contained 7 bases not matched to a gene. The CDR3 has 14 residues. The CDR3 nucleotides are TGTGCCAGCAGACTCGGACTAGCGGCAGATGAGCAGTTCTTC. It yields the protein CASRLGLAADEQFF.

There are many counts of this clonotype. The chain joins TRBV29-1 to TRBJ1-1, with TRBD1 identical over 7 bases. This CDR3 is 12 amino acids long. V gave up 6 bases and J gave up 0 bases; unmatched junction bases: 1. Germline CDR1 reads SQVTM; CDR2 reads ANQGSEA. CDR3 amino acids: CSVGQLNTEAFF. The CDR3 DNA reads TGCAGCGTGGGACAGCTGAACACTGAAGCTTTCTTT.

CDR3 DNA sequence: TGTGCCAGCAGCCAAGATCCCGGACTAGCGAGAAATGAGCAGTACTTC. This gives the protein CASSQDPGLARNEQYF. The chain has TRBV4-2 and TRBJ2-7; 9 nucleotides align to TRBD2. In germline, CDR1 is LGHNA, CDR2 YNFKEQ. V dropped 0 bases and J dropped 7; count of bases not matched to a gene: 10. The CDR3 consists of 16 residues.

This clonotype was counted ten times or more. V gene TRBV25-1 combines with J gene TRBJ2-1; 7 bases agree with TRBD1. The V gene end was trimmed by 4 bases and the J gene end by 2 bases; junction bases not matched to a gene: 5. This CDR3 is built from 15 residues. The germline CDR1 and CDR2 sequences are MGHDK and SYGVNS. As DNA, the CDR3 is TGTGCCAGCAGTGCAGGGACAGCTACCTACAATGAGCAGTTCTTC. This codes for CASSAGTATYNEQFF.

This clonotype was observed many times. The chain is built from TRBV12-3 or TRBV12-4 and TRBJ1-6, with unresolved D. There are 14 residues in the CDR3. Trimming stripped 2 bases from V and 11 bases from J, with 13 bases between. The CDR3 reads CASSLPRLGTPLHF. The DNA of the CDR3 is TGTGCCAGCAGTTTACCCAGGCTCGGGACACCCCTCCACTTT.

This clonotype was seen repeatedly, ten times or more. The rearrangement uses TRBV2 and TRBJ2-7; 10 bases match TRBD2. Germline loops: CDR1 SNHLY, CDR2 FYNNEI. Trimming cost V 11 bases and J 6 bases; bases outside gene matches: 13. The CDR3 totals 14 residues. The CDR3 reads CAARAGGPTAEQYF. In DNA form, the CDR3 reads TGTGCCGCCAGAGCGGGAGGGCCTACCGCCGAGCAGTACTTC.

There are many counts of this clonotype. The J gene is TRBJ1-4, the V gene TRBV5-6; TRBD1 aligns across 8 bases. The germline CDR1 and CDR2 sequences are SGHDT and YYEEEE. Germline trimming cut 5 bases from V and 10 bases from J; bases unmatched to any gene: 13. This CDR3 comprises 15 residues. Written as DNA, the CDR3 is TGTGCCAGCAGACACCGACAGGGGAGGGTAGGAAAACTGTTTTTT. The encoded protein is CASRHRQGRVGKLFF.

This clonotype was seen ten or more times. CDR3 nucleotide sequence: TGTGCCATCGGGGGGCAGGCAGATACGCAGTATTTT. Translation: CAIGGQADTQYF. This chain uses TRBV10-3 with TRBJ2-3; D may correspond to TRBD1 or TRBD2 (6 bases each). This CDR3 region has 12 residues. V shed 8 bases and J shed 4 bases, with 10 bases lying between them. The V gene's germline CDR1 is ENHRY and CDR2 SYGVKD.

This clonotype has a count of ten or more. The V call is TRBV27, the J call TRBJ2-5; TRBD1 matches 9 bases. The CDR3 consists of 14 residues. The germline gives CDR1 MNHEY, CDR2 SMNVEV (reference sequence). V dropped 5 bases and J dropped 5; count of bases not matched to a gene: 6. This chain's CDR3 is CASSKQGAGETQYF. CDR3 in DNA: TGTGCCAGCAGTAAACAGGGGGCTGGGGAGACCCAGTACTTC.

This clonotype was counted between two and nine times. The chain employs TRBV6-1 and TRBJ1-3, with D possibly matching TRBD1 (5 bases). Germline CDR1 is MNHNS and CDR2 is SASEGT. V was cut by 6 bases and J by 0 bases, with 12 bases left in between. This CDR3 has 15 residues. In DNA form, the CDR3 reads TGTGCCAGCAGAAGGGACGGATCCTCTGGAAACACCATATATTTT. It is translated as CASRRDGSSGNTIYF.

This clonotype was observed a few times. V usage is TRBV28 and J usage is TRBJ1-2; no clear D. The length of the CDR3 is 12 residues. V was clipped by 4 bases and J by 4 bases, with 7 bases between them. Germline-derived CDR1 and CDR2 are MDHEN and SYDVKM. This chain's CDR3 is CASSWGGYGYTF. The CDR3 nucleotides are TGTGCCAGCAGTTGGGGAGGCTATGGCTACACCTTC.

This clonotype was seen more than once but under ten times. V and J are TRBV4-3 and TRBJ2-5; TRBD2 aligns across 7 bases. The CDR3 has 14 amino acids. Trimming took 1 base from V and 4 from J; bases not matched to a gene: 3. The germline V gene encodes CDR1 LGHNA and CDR2 YSLEER. CDR3 sequence (DNA): TGCGCCAGCAGCCAAGGGGGGGGGAGAGAGACCCAGTACTTC. This codes for CASSQGGGRETQYF.

There are many counts of this clonotype. The chain joins TRBV13 to TRBJ2-1; D may be TRBD1 or TRBD2 (5 bases each). Between the trimmed V and J ends, which lost 4 bases and 2 bases, there was a span of 18 bases. The CDR3 totals 17 residues. Germline values: CDR1 PRHDT, CDR2 FYEKMQ (reference sequence). The CDR3: CASSYQSRDPTYNEQFF. The CDR3 DNA reads as TGTGCCAGCAGCTACCAGTCCCGGGACCCAACCTACAATGAGCAGTTCTTC.

Turning to this clonotype: A much more abundant neighbour one base away suggests this may be a read error. The V gene is TRBV10-3, the J gene TRBJ2-2; 10 bases are shared with TRBD2. The CDR3 has 17 residues. Germline values: CDR1 ENHRY, CDR2 SYGVKD. The CDR3 is CTIKDSSGRRDTGELFF. The CDR3, as DNA: TGTACCATCAAGGATTCTAGCGGGAGACGGGACACCGGGGAGCTGTTTTTT.

A note on this clonotype: A read error may be the cause here, since a much bigger clone is one base away. The chain is built from TRBV3-1 and TRBJ1-2; tentative D call: TRBD1 (5 bases). V shed 8 bases and J shed 6 bases, with 13 bases lying between them. Germline CDR1 reads LGHDT; CDR2 reads YNNKEL (reference sequence). CDR3 length equals 12 residues. Here the CDR3 DNA reads TGTGCCAGCGGCGTAGGGGCGGATGGCTACACCTTC. It specifies CASGVGADGYTF.

This clonotype has ten or more counts. V usage is TRBV28 and J usage is TRBJ2-7; D is uncertain. Germline values: CDR1 MDHEN, CDR2 SYDVKM. The V end was cut by 3 bases, the J end by 7 bases, with 7 bases between. This CDR3 spans 11 amino acids. CDR3 amino acids: CASSFWGEQYF. CDR3 in DNA: TGTGCCAGCAGTTTTTGGGGTGAGCAGTACTTC.

A few counts support this clonotype. The V and J genes are TRBV19 and TRBJ2-3; 8 bases match TRBD2. This CDR3 is built from 14 residues. Trimming cost V 5 bases and J 1 base; bases outside gene matches: 2. Per germline, CDR1 LNHDA and CDR2 SQIVND (reference sequence). CDR3 DNA sequence: TGTGCCAGTAGTGATAGCGGGGGCACAGATACGCAGTATTTT. Its protein product is CASSDSGGTDTQYF.

This clonotype was seen many times. This chain joins TRBV27 and TRBJ1-2, with D unresolved. Trimming removed 0 bases from V and 6 bases from J, with 14 bases in between. CDR1 is MNHEY, CDR2 SMNVEV, per germline (reference sequence). The CDR3 runs to 15 residues. As DNA, the CDR3 is TGTGCCAGCAGTTTATCGCGGAGAGGCGGGAATGGCTACACCTTC. Protein product: CASSLSRRGGNGYTF.

This clonotype was detected ten times or more. The chain has TRBV5-6 and TRBJ1-2; maybe TRBD1 (6 bases). The germline V and J ends were trimmed by 3 bases and 7 bases, with 13 bases remaining between them. This CDR3 spans 13 amino acids. Germline-derived CDR1 and CDR2 are SGHDT and YYEEEE. This CDR3 is CASSSRDIGGYTF. CDR3 sequence (DNA): TGTGCCAGCAGCTCCCGGGACATCGGTGGCTACACCTTC.

This clonotype has just a few counts. The rearrangement joins TRBV19 to TRBJ2-3; TRBD2 matches 8 bases. CDR1 is LNHDA and CDR2 is SQIVND in the germline V gene (reference sequence). This CDR3 is 18 amino acids long. The V and J ends lost 0 bases and 1 base, in that order; junction bases with no gene match: 9. The CDR3 DNA is TGTGCCAGTAGTATAGAGGGCCCTAGCGGGCGGGGCACAGATACGCAGTATTTT. It encodes CASSIEGPSGRGTDTQYF.

This clonotype occurred many times. The chain has TRBV7-2 and TRBJ2-1; 11 bases align to TRBD2. The CDR3 has 17 residues. The junction had 10 bases not matched to a gene; V was cut back by 5 bases and J by 4 bases. Germline-derived CDR1 and CDR2 are SGHTA and FQGNSA. The CDR3 nucleotides are TGTGCCAGCAGCACCAAGACTAGCGGGATCCATTACAATGAGCAGTTCTTC. This translates into CASSTKTSGIHYNEQFF. Full variable domain (rest looked up from reference TRBV7-2 and TRBJ2-1): GAGVSQSPSNKVTEKGKDVELRCDPISGHTALYWYRQSLGQGLEFLIYFQGNSAPDKSGLPSDRFSAERTGGSVSTLTIQRTQQEDSAVYLCASSTKTSGIHYNEQFFGPGTRLTVL.

As concerns this clonotype: An end of the junction does not agree with germline; a read error may underlie this. The chain joins TRBV20-1 to TRBJ2-7; D may correspond to TRBD1 or TRBD2 (6 bases each). There are 16 residues in the CDR3. The V gene's germline CDR1 is DFQATT and CDR2 SNEGSKA (reference sequence). CDR3 region: CSARDRGLGRSYEKYF. CDR3 nucleotide sequence: TGCAGTGCTAGAGATCGGGGGCTTGGTCGGTCCTACGAGAAGTACTTC.

This clonotype was seen many times. V gene TRBV28 combines with J gene TRBJ2-2; D gene ambiguous. The CDR3 length is 14 residues. Germline lookup yields CDR1 MDHEN and CDR2 SYDVKM. Trimming took off 5 bases at V and 6 bases at J, with 13 bases between the two ends. CDR3 bases: TGTGCCAGCAGTGCTCCCCCGAGGTCCGGGGAGCTGTTTTTT. It encodes CASSAPPRSGELFF.

V gene TRBV28 combines with J gene TRBJ2-7; D gene uncertain. Germline values: CDR1 MDHEN, CDR2 SYDVKM. V was cut by 3 bases and J by 0 bases, with 9 bases left in between. The CDR3 has 14 residues. The CDR3 loop is CASSFLLRSYEQYF. CDR3 DNA: TGTGCCAGCAGTTTTTTGCTACGCTCCTACGAGCAGTACTTC. Filled out from reference TRBV28 and TRBJ2-7, the complete variable domain reads DVKVTQSSRYLVKRTGEKVFLECVQDMDHENMFWYRQDPGLGLRLIYFSYDVKMKEKGDIPEGYSVSREKKERFSLILESASTNQTSMYLCASSFLLRSYEQYFGPGTRLTVT.

This clonotype came up a few times. The genes are TRBV6-2 or TRBV6-3 and TRBJ1-5; D is undetermined. The V gene's germline CDR1 is MNHEY and CDR2 SVGEGT. The V end lost 4 bases, the J end lost 4 bases, and 14 bases lay between the germline ends. The CDR3 length is 15 residues. CDR3 coding DNA: TGTGCCAGCAGTTCCGGACTCCTGGGGAATCAGCCCCAGCATTTT. Protein product: CASSSGLLGNQPQHF.

This clonotype was counted at least ten times. This rearrangement joins TRBV7-2 to TRBJ2-7; no firm D call. V shed 0 bases and J shed 4 bases, with 10 bases lying between them. This CDR3 comprises 14 residues. Germline V CDR1 and CDR2: SGHTA, FQGNSA. CDR3 in DNA: TGTGCCAGCAGCTTAGCGGGCCCAAGTTACGAGCAGTACTTC. This gives the protein CASSLAGPSYEQYF.

The rearrangement joins TRBV20-1 to TRBJ2-2; D remains ambiguous. CDR1 and CDR2 (germline): DFQATT, SNEGSKA (reference sequence). V dropped 0 bases and J dropped 7 bases, with 12 bases sitting between them. CDR3 size: 14 residues. The CDR3 sequence is CSARDLGKSGELFF. The CDR3 DNA sequence: TGCAGTGCTAGAGATCTGGGAAAGAGCGGGGAGCTGTTTTTT.